The subject of this entry is one T cell receptor (beta chain). This clonotype appeared a few times. Its antigen has not been determined. No much larger clone exists at a distance of one base, and base qualities are not known. The sample belongs to a study of T cells in Graves' hyperthyroidism and ophthalmopathy (dated 2019 in TCRdb). With regard to the full study: Peripheral blood samples were taken at the time of initial diagnosis, prior to any treatment. A discovery cohort of about a hundred patients, approximately 45 with Graves' ophthalmopathy and over 55 with stable Graves' hyperthyroidism, was used to find distinguishing TCR V-J signatures. Prospective prediction of ophthalmopathy was tested in an independent validation cohort consisting of fewer than 20 hyperthyroidism patients and approximately 16 patients who later progressed to ophthalmopathy. For training and testing, the approximately 97 patients in the discovery cohort were randomly divided in a 7:3 ratio. The study also compared thyroid tissue and blood T-cell repertoires from over 5 Graves' hyperthyroidism patients. Once sampling was done, hyperthyroidism patients were given methimazole at a starting dose of 30 mg daily, whereas ophthalmopathy patients were given high-dose intravenous methylprednisolone. The paper describes TCR Vbeta CDR3 sequencing of around 130 peripheral blood samples, made up of 43 ophthalmopathy patients, more than 70 hyperthyroidism patients and 17 progressor patients.

Stable Graves' hyperthyroidism was defined as no progression to ophthalmopathy during 18 months of follow-up. Hyperthyroidism patients were aged 18 to 65 years and newly diagnosed, with disease duration of less than 2 months. Exclusion was applied to patients with uncontrolled infections, other autoimmune diseases, pregnancy or lactation. Clinical symptoms, serum thyroxine and TRAb, thyroid ultrasound, and orbital computed tomography formed the basis for the diagnoses. PBMCs were separated from roughly 9.3 ml of fresh peripheral blood using Ficoll-Paque density gradient centrifugation. Total RNA was extracted using Trizol reagent, and RNA quality was assessed on an Agilent 2100 Bioanalyzer. The paper's findings and limits, for the study overall: Blood samples also contained most of the expanded thyroid clonotypes (frequency above 0.001), which suggests that blood repertoires may reflect thyroid immune responses. In validation, the model predicted progression to ophthalmopathy with roughly 70% sensitivity and approximately 74% specificity, a median of about 6 months before onset. No statistical method was used to fix the sample size in advance, and group allocation was not hidden from the investigators. Ophthalmopathy was separated from stable hyperthyroidism by a 13 V-J signature model, with approximately 85% sensitivity and 81% to 82% specificity obtained in cross-validation and 80%/75% obtained in testing.

TCR beta CDR3 regions were amplified from RNA transcripts. For the first round of RT-PCR on the TCR CDR3, the HTBI primer set was used together with the Qiagen OneStep RT-PCR kit. Libraries were constructed in a second round of multiplex PCR, after which size selection and purification were performed. Libraries were sequenced paired-end with 100 bp reads on an Illumina HiSeq2000. The source study handled its data this way. SOAPnuke was used to process the raw data, throwing out any read that contained adapters or uncalled bases, had a mean Phred below 15, or lacked an exact constant-primer or identifier match. High-quality paired reads were merged with COPE v1.2.5, and unique nucleotide sequences were defined as clonotypes. MiTCR v1.1 was used to align clonotypes to the IMGT TRBV, TRBD and TRBJ reference segments. Analysis was restricted to V-J combinations with a frequency above 0.0001, which covered 99% to 99.2% of repertoires. A TCS score was defined as the ratio of F50 (clonal expansion) to E x V (chaos), with BLOSUM62-based TCRdist applied between CDR3 peptides within each V-J. Welch's t-statistics and random forest reduced roughly 540 V-J features to 13, which were used in a naive Bayes classifier (R e1071). The Morisita-Horn index was used to measure how similar the thyroid and blood repertoires were. TCRdb redid the processing of the public reads, applying fastp at Q25 and MiXCR, and retained in-frame beta chains. Rows with a matching CDR3 protein are joined into one entry that keeps the most common DNA and genes. The authors' filters were not applied to this entry. Across this sample there are hundreds of thousands of distinct CDR3 sequences, with 38% seen only once. 7% to 10% of the sample is taken by the ten largest.

CDR3 length: 13 amino acids, cysteine to phenylalanine. Here the CDR3 DNA is all that survives: 39 bases in frame from base 1. V is cut by 5 bases and J by 4 bases, and the space between the germline ends is 12 bases. The germline V gene sets CDR1 to SGHRS and CDR2 to YFSETQ. The sample was blood. The sequence was collected from a man between 18 and 35 years old with Graves' hyperthyroidism. The sequence is built from TRBV5-1 and TRBJ1-1; a confident D gene designation cannot be given. The DNA sequence follows: TGCGCCAGCAGTCCAAACCTGGGCACTGAAGCTTTCTTT. Its protein is CASSPNLGTEAFF.